These T cell receptor beta chains were read from a single sample in a study of CD4 T cells in relation to SARS-CoV-2 and coronaviruses. No cognate antigen is known for these TCRs. Assay used: immunoSEQ multiplex PCR; TCRdb lists only in-frame clones, some missing. The profile shows over 40,000 clones, over 75% of them singletons. Sequenced material: naive CD4+ T cells from PBMCs, cultured in vitro. Receptor source: an adult with COVID-19. CDR3s include the opening cysteine and the closing phenylalanine or tryptophan. Fields, in order: J gene, V gene, D gene, clone size, CDR3 DNA, CDR3 protein. A D gene is named only where the DNA matches it firmly. Clone size is not always given. Where it is, it says once, few, many or a class for expanded clones.

TRBJ1-5,TRBV3-1/TRBV3-2,.,.,TGTGCCAGCAGCCAAGGAGGGATAGCCCAGCATTTT,CASSQGGIAQHF
TRBJ2-1,TRBV5-1,TRBD2,.,TGCGCCAGCAGCTTGGTGCGGGGGTACAATGAGCAGTTCTTC,CASSLVRGYNEQFF
TRBJ2-3,TRBV7-9,.,.,TGTGCCAGCAGCTTAGCGCAGGGGGATACGCAGTATTTT,CASSLAQGDTQYF
TRBJ2-7,TRBV7-2,TRBD1,few,TGTGCCAGCAGCCTCCGGGCCAGCGGTCAGGGGGCCTCCTACGAGCAGTACTTC,CASSLRASGQGASYEQYF
TRBJ1-1,TRBV18,.,.,TGTGCCAGCTCACCGTCAGGGCAGGCTGAAGCTTTCTTT,CASSPSGQAEAFF
TRBJ2-7,TRBV27,.,.,TGTGCCAGCAGTTCCCTGGGGGAGCAGTACTTC,CASSSLGEQYF
TRBJ2-5,TRBV5-4,.,.,TGTGCCAGCAGCTTTCATCTGGGACAAGAGACCCAGTACTTC,CASSFHLGQETQYF
TRBJ1-4,TRBV6-1,.,.,TGTGCCAGCAGTGAAGTTGTGGGGAGCAGTGAGGAAAAACTGTTTTTT,CASSEVVGSSEEKLFF
TRBJ2-4,TRBV4-1,TRBD2,.,TGCGCCAGCAGCCATCCTCTAGCGGGTCTAGCCAAAAACATTCAGTACTTC,CASSHPLAGLAKNIQYF
TRBJ2-1,TRBV7-2,TRBD1,.,TGTGCCAGCAGCTTAAGATTACAGGGGAATGAGCAGTTCTTC,CASSLRLQGNEQFF
TRBJ2-1,TRBV7-3,.,few,TGTGCCAGCAGCTTAAACCCTACCCACTCCTACAATGAGCAGTTCTTC,CASSLNPTHSYNEQFF
TRBJ1-5,TRBV5-8,TRBD1,.,TGTGCCAGCAGCTTGGGGACAGGGGGCAATCAGCCCCAGCATTTT,CASSLGTGGNQPQHF
TRBJ1-3,TRBV7-3,.,.,TGTGCCAGCAGCGTGGGGTCTGGAAACACCATATATTTT,CASSVGSGNTIYF
TRBJ1-5,TRBV6-1,.,.,TGTGCCAGCAGTGAAGGGGGGATGTCCCAGCATTTT,CASSEGGMSQHF
TRBJ2-5,TRBV6-6,.,.,TGTGCCAGCAGTTACTCCGAAGAGGGCACGCGGTACTTC,CASSYSEEGTRYF
TRBJ1-6,TRBV20-1,TRBD1,once,TGCAGTGCTAGTTCCCCGGACAGGGGCATAGGATCACCCCTCCACTTT,CSASSPDRGIGSPLHF
TRBJ2-3,TRBV2,.,.,TGTGCCAGCAGTGAATTCTACACTAGCACAGATACGCAGTATTTT,CASSEFYTSTDTQYF
TRBJ2-4,TRBV4-3,TRBD2,.,TGCGCCAGCAGCCAAGAGCTTACTAGCGGGAGGGGGCGTGAAGCCAAAAACATTCAGTACTTC,CASSQELTSGRGREAKNIQYF
TRBJ1-3,TRBV18,.,.,TGTGCCAGCTCAACAACAGGGCGCTCTGGAAACACCATATATTTT,CASSTTGRSGNTIYF
TRBJ1-2,TRBV12-3/TRBV12-4,.,.,TGTGCCAGCAGTTTGCGAGGGGATGGCTACACCTTC,CASSLRGDGYTF
TRBJ2-7,TRBV5-4,TRBD1,few,TGTGCCAGCAGCCTGGGTCAGGGGGCGAACTACGAGCAGTACTTC,CASSLGQGANYEQYF
TRBJ1-5,TRBV5-1,.,.,TGCGCCAGCAGCTTGGGGGGGGCGAGGCAGCCCCAGCATTTT,CASSLGGARQPQHF
TRBJ2-1,TRBV14,.,.,TGTGCCAGCAGCCATGGCGGTAACAATGAGCAGTTCTTC,CASSHGGNNEQFF
TRBJ1-2,TRBV6-5,TRBD1,.,TGTGCCAGCAGACGAGGACAGGGACATGGCTACACCTTC,CASRRGQGHGYTF
TRBJ1-1,TRBV5-1,.,.,TGCGCCAGCAGCCCCCGGGTATTCGACACTGAAGCTTTCTTT,CASSPRVFDTEAFF
TRBJ2-1,TRBV11-3,.,.,TGTGCCAGCAGCTACCGGGGCAACGGCCATTATGAGCAGTTCTTC,CASSYRGNGHYEQFF
TRBJ2-7,TRBV4-1,.,.,TGCGCCAGCAGCCAAGGTTGGGGGTTCGGCGAGCAGTACTTC,CASSQGWGFGEQYF
TRBJ1-6,TRBV5-6,TRBD1,.,TGTGCCAGCAGCCCCGGGACAGGGAGCCATAATTCACCCCTCCACTTT,CASSPGTGSHNSPLHF